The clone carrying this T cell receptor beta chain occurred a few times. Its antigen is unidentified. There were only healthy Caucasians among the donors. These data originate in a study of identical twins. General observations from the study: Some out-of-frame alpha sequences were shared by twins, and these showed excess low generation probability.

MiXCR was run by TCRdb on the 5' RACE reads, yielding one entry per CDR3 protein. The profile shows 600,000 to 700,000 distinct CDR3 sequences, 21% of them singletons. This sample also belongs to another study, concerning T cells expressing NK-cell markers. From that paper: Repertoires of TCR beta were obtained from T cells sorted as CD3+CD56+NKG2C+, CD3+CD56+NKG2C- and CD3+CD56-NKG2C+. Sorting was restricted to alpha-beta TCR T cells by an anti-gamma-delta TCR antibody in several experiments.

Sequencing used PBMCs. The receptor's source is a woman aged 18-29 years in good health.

The CDR3 spells CATSDLIDTDTQYF. The CDR3 DNA reads TGTGCCACCAGTGATTTAATAGACACAGATACGCAGTATTTT. The rearrangement uses TRBV24-1 and TRBJ2-3; unclear D gene. Trimming took off 1 base at V and 2 bases at J, with 6 bases between the two ends. The length of the CDR3 is 14 residues. Germline V gene data show CDR1 as KGHDR and CDR2 as SFDVKD.